This T cell receptor (beta chain) comes out of a study of blood T cell repertoires in COVID-19. About the study: In each case, the material was cDNA or gDNA derived from T cells, B-cell-depleted T cells, or PBMCs.

Participants were aged roughly 18 to 89 years, lived in over 20 US areas, and enrolled virtually. Some clones are missing from TCRdb's copy, which holds only in-frame ones; the method was immunoSEQ multiplex PCR. The sample yields some 260,000 clones, 87% seen once. V dropped 4 bases and J dropped 4 bases, with 10 bases sitting between them. Germline CDR1 is LGHDT and CDR2 is YNNKEL (reference sequence). This CDR3 has 14 residues. Sequencing was carried out using PBMCs or T cells enriched from blood (not recorded which). The TCR originated in a woman aged 30 to 39 with acute COVID-19. The genes are TRBV3-1 (or the pseudogene TRBV3-2) and TRBJ1-4; no clear D. CDR3 DNA sequence: TGTGCCAGCAGCCGCCAAGAGGGTAATGAAAAACTGTTTTTT. It yields the protein CASSRQEGNEKLFF.